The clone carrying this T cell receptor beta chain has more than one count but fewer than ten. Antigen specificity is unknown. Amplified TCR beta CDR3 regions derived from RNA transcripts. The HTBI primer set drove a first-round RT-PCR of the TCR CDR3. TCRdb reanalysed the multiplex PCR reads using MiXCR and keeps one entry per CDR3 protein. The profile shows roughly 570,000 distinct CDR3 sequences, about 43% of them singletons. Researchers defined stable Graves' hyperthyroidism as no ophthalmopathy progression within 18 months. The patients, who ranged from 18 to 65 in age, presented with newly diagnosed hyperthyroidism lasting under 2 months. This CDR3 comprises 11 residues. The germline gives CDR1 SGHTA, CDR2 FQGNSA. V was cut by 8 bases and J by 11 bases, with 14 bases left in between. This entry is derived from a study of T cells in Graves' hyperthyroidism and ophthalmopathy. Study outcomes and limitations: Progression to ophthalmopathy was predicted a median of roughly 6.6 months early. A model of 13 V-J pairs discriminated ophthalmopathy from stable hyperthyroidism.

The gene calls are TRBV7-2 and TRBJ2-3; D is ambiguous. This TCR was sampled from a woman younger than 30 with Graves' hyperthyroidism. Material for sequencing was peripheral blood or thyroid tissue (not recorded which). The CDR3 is CASRSPRGQYF. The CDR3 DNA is TGTGCCAGCCGCTCCCCGCGCGGGCAGTATTTT.